The sequence of this TCR beta chain was determined in a study of OX40 agonist ivuxolimab in advanced cancers. Study-wide background: The mean age was roughly 60 years, ranging from roughly 23 to 79, with 80% to 85% of participants male. Study-wide results and limits: Undetermined was the antigen specificity of the expanded peripheral T cells.

A remark on this clone: The antigen is undetermined.

Data came from immunoSEQ multiplex PCR; TCRdb stores just in-frame clones and leaves some out. The sample has fewer than 85,000 clones; 90% to 95% are singletons. Exclusion of a patient followed from autoimmune disease history or systemic immunosuppression. The TCR sequence derives from an adult with an advanced solid tumor such as melanoma, head and neck, liver or kidney cancer. Sequencing was performed on CD4+ or CD8+ T cells sorted from blood, taken in a trial of the OX40 agonist ivuxolimab.

This CDR3 is CATRPFRTEGYTF. CDR3 nucleotides: TGTGCCACTAGGCCTTTTCGGACGGAGGGCTACACCTTC. The chain is built from TRBV2 and TRBJ1-2; unclear D gene. Per germline, CDR1 SNHLY and CDR2 FYNNEI. The V end was cut by 10 bases, the J end by 8 bases, with 20 bases between. The CDR3 contains 13 residues. The full variable domain, rest sourced from reference TRBV2 and TRBJ1-2, is EPEVTQTPSHQVTQMGQEVILRCVPISNHLYFYWYRQILGQKVEFLVSFYNNEISEKSEIFDDQFSVERPDGSNFTLKIRSTKLEDSAMYFCATRPFRTEGYTFGSGTRLTVV.